This T cell receptor beta chain was obtained from a study of tissue T cells after allogeneic stem cell transplantation. Study background: Tissue samples with histologically apparent lymphocytes on H&E review were prioritized for sequencing.

GI sites, liver, skin and spleen were taken after median 9.75 post-mortem hours. Here immunoSEQ multiplex PCR was the method, and the copy in TCRdb shows in-frame clones only, minus some. The sample has fewer than 30,000 clones, 73% seen once; the top ten hold over 6%. The CDR3 has 13 amino acids. From germline, CDR1 is SGHTA and CDR2 FQGNSA. The V end lost 5 bases, the J end lost 8 bases, and 10 bases lay between the germline ends. The chain recombines TRBV7-2 with TRBJ1-6, with no clear D. The sample consisted of tissue from the ileum, taken at autopsy. The TCR comes from a female donor over 55 with lung cancer. The CDR3 protein is CASSRLGDSPLHF. The CDR3 region has the DNA TGTGCCAGCAGCCGACTAGGAGATTCACCCCTCCACTTT.